These 31 T cell receptor beta chains were all obtained from the same sample, sequenced in a study of OX40 agonist ivuxolimab in advanced cancers. The repertoire was sequenced with immunoSEQ multiplex PCR; TCRdb's copy has only in-frame clones and lacks some. This table has about 98,000 clones, 85% to 95% appearing once. The specimen comprised CD4+ or CD8+ T cells sorted from blood, sampled in a trial of the OX40 agonist ivuxolimab. Receptor source: an adult with an advanced solid tumor such as melanoma, head and neck, liver or kidney cancer.

The J gene is TRBJ2-1, the V gene TRBV2; D gene ambiguous. V lost 4 bases to trimming and J lost 0 bases, with 16 bases between them. The germline V gene has CDR1 SNHLY and CDR2 FYNNEI. The CDR3 covers 17 residues. CDR3 nucleotide sequence: TGTGCCAGCAGTGGTTTGAAGCGTAGAAGCTCCTACAATGAGCAGTTCTTC. Its translation is CASSGLKRRSSYNEQFF.

The chain joins TRBV6-6 to TRBJ1-1; D not certain. This CDR3 has 14 residues. Germline V gene data show CDR1 as MNHNY and CDR2 as SVGAGI (reference sequence). V was shortened by 3 bases and J by 0 bases, with 8 bases between the two germline ends. The CDR3 region is CASSYSPLNTEAFF. In DNA, the CDR3 is TGTGCCAGCAGTTATTCCCCTTTGAACACTGAAGCTTTCTTT.

The rearrangement joins TRBV10-3 to TRBJ2-1, with 11 bases that match TRBD2. V gave up 2 bases and J gave up 7 bases; unmatched junction bases: 4. CDR1 is ENHRY and CDR2 is SYGVKD in the germline V gene. The CDR3 contains 15 residues. The CDR3 loop is CAISEGLAGGNEQFF. The DNA of the CDR3 is TGTGCCATCAGTGAGGGACTAGCGGGCGGTAATGAGCAGTTCTTC.

This chain uses TRBV4-3 with TRBJ1-6; D is unresolved. The germline V gene encodes CDR1 LGHNA and CDR2 YSLEER. The CDR3 consists of 14 residues. Trimming pared 0 bases from V and 14 bases from J, leaving 14 bases between. CDR3 DNA sequence: TGCGCCAGCAGCCAAGATCAAGAAGGGTCCACCCTCCACTTT. Translating gives CASSQDQEGSTLHF.

V gene TRBV7-3 combines with J gene TRBJ1-2; D uncertain. V lost 0 bases, J lost 5 bases, and 10 bases lay in between. CDR1 and CDR2 (germline): SGHTA, FQGTGA. The CDR3 spans 14 residues. The CDR3 loop is CASSLTAGDYGYTF. The DNA of the CDR3 is TGTGCCAGCAGCTTAACGGCAGGAGATTATGGCTACACCTTC.

This clone occurred once. This sequence joins TRBV19 and TRBJ1-1; 9 nucleotides match TRBD1. This CDR3 contains 16 residues. The germline V gene encodes CDR1 LNHDA and CDR2 SQIVND (reference sequence). V was clipped by 5 bases and J by 0 bases; unmatched bases: 7. CDR3 DNA: TGTGCCAGTAGTGATCCGGGACAGGGATTGAACACTGAAGCTTTCTTT. As protein: CASSDPGQGLNTEAFF. Based on the CDR3 plus reference TRBV19 and TRBJ1-1, the full variable domain is DGGITQSPKYLFRKEGQNVTLSCEQNLNHDAMYWYRQDPGQGLRLIYYSQIVNDFQKGDIAEGYSVSREKKESFPLTVTSAQKNPTAFYLCASSDPGQGLNTEAFFGQGTRLTVV.

V gene TRBV5-1 combines with J gene TRBJ1-1; perhaps TRBD1 as D (5 bases). V lost 0 bases, J lost 5 bases, and 11 bases lay in between. This CDR3 spans 14 amino acids. CDR1 is SGHRS, CDR2 YFSETQ, per germline. In DNA, the CDR3 is TGCGCCAGCAGCTTGGACAGGCAGGGAACTGAAGCTTTCTTT. Translated: CASSLDRQGTEAFF.

V is TRBV6-5 and J is TRBJ1-2; TRBD1 matches at 7 bases. The germline CDR1 and CDR2 sequences are MNHEY and SVGAGI. This CDR3 has 14 amino acids. V trimming: 6 bases; J trimming: 11 bases; junction bases outside the gene matches: 15. Written as DNA, the CDR3 is TGTGCCAGCAGACCCCCGGGACAGCGCCGCCGGTACACCTTC. It yields the protein CASRPPGQRRRYTF.

The chain is built from TRBV29-1 and TRBJ2-5; D is possibly TRBD1 or TRBD2 (5 bases each). There are 13 residues in the CDR3. In germline, CDR1 is SQVTM, CDR2 ANQGSEA. V was clipped by 4 bases and J by 5 bases, with 14 bases between them. The CDR3 nucleotides read TGCAGCGTTGGCTGGACTTCAGGGGAGACCCAGTACTTC. Its protein is CSVGWTSGETQYF. Drawing the rest from reference TRBV29-1 and TRBJ2-5, the complete variable domain is SAVISQKPSRDICQRGTSLTIQCQVDSQVTMMFWYRQQPGQSLTLIATANQGSEATYESGFVIDKFPISRPNLTFSTLTVSNMSPEDSSIYLCSVGWTSGETQYFGPGTRLLVL.

This chain links TRBV4-3 with TRBJ1-3; no clear D. The CDR3 length is 17 residues. Per germline, CDR1 LGHNA and CDR2 YSLEER. Trimming took off 1 base at V and 2 bases at J, with 15 bases between the two ends. CDR3 amino acids: CASSQGWAGYAGNTIYF. The CDR3 DNA reads as TGCGCCAGCAGCCAAGGATGGGCGGGGTATGCTGGAAACACCATATATTTT.

The chain carries TRBV4-2 and TRBJ2-1; perhaps TRBD2 as D (7 bases). This CDR3 is built from 17 residues. The ends were cut back, 4 bases at V and 7 bases at J, with 23 bases in the middle. Germline V CDR1 and CDR2: LGHNA, YNFKEQ. The CDR3 loop is CASSLRKGGGQGNEQFF. As DNA, the CDR3 is TGTGCCAGCAGCCTCCGAAAGGGGGGGGGACAAGGGAATGAGCAGTTCTTC.

The chain has TRBV25-1 and TRBJ2-7; TRBD2 matches 9 bases. Germline CDR1 reads MGHDK; CDR2 reads SYGVNS. The CDR3 has 14 residues. Trimming took 5 bases from V and 2 from J; bases not matched to a gene: 4. CDR3 nucleotide sequence: TGTGCCAGCAGTTTTGCGGGGGGGCCCTACGAGCAGTACTTC. Translation: CASSFAGGPYEQYF.

The chain links TRBV27 to TRBJ1-5; no firm D call. Trimming took 3 bases from V and 4 from J, leaving 7 bases between them. The CDR3 covers 13 residues. The V gene's germline CDR1 is MNHEY and CDR2 SMNVEV (reference sequence). DNA for the CDR3: TGTGCCAGCAGTTTTCTACGGAATCAGCCCCAGCATTTT. Translated, it gives CASSFLRNQPQHF.

A remark on this clone: An end of the junction differs from the germline gene, which may be a read error. This chain connects TRBV6-5 to TRBJ1-5; D unresolved. CDR3 size: 13 residues. The germline V gene has CDR1 MNHEY and CDR2 SVGAGI. CDR3 in DNA: TGTGCCAGCAGGGACGGAAGCAATCAGGCCCAGCATTTT. It codes for CASRDGSNQAQHF.

The J gene is TRBJ2-3, the V gene TRBV6-1, with 12 bases lining up with TRBD2. This CDR3 is 18 amino acids long. V lost 2 bases, J lost 2 bases, and 8 bases stayed unmatched. CDR1 and CDR2 (germline): MNHNS, SASEGT. The CDR3 loop is CASSESVTSGRYTDTQYF. DNA for the CDR3: TGTGCCAGCAGTGAAAGTGTAACTAGCGGGAGGTACACAGATACGCAGTATTTT.

The chain combines TRBV30 with TRBJ2-5; TRBD2 agrees at 7 bases. Germline V CDR1 and CDR2: GTSNPN, SVGIG (reference sequence). The junction had 19 bases not matched to a gene; V was cut back by 0 bases and J by 0 bases. This CDR3 region has 20 residues. The CDR3, as DNA: TGTGCCTGGAGTGTACAGGCTAGGGCTAGCGGTAAGGGGTACCAAGAGACCCAGTACTTC. Amino acid sequence: CAWSVQARASGKGYQETQYF. Supplemented by reference TRBV30 and TRBJ2-5, the full variable domain reads SQTIHQWPATLVQPVGSPLSLECTVEGTSNPNLYWYRQAAGRGLQLLFYSVGIGQISSEVPQNLSASRPQDRQFILSSKKLLLSDSGFYLCAWSVQARASGKGYQETQYFGPGTRLLVL.

In its sample, this clone was seen once. The gene calls are TRBV9 and TRBJ2-1; 10 positions match TRBD2. The CDR3 covers 17 residues. The germline CDR1 and CDR2 sequences are SGDLS and YYNGEE. The junction had 5 bases not matched to a gene; V was cut back by 2 bases and J by 0 bases. DNA for the CDR3: TGTGCCAGCAGCGTTTATCCTAGCGGGAGCTCCTACAATGAGCAGTTCTTC. Encoded protein: CASSVYPSGSSYNEQFF.

The chain has TRBV28 and TRBJ1-2, with no clear D. The CDR3 totals 12 residues. Trimming cost V 3 bases and J 2 bases, with 4 bases left between them. The germline V gene has CDR1 MDHEN and CDR2 SYDVKM. In DNA form, the CDR3 reads TGTGCCAGCAGTTTTACGAACTATGGCTACACCTTC. Amino acids: CASSFTNYGYTF.

This clone was observed once. The chain carries TRBV28 and TRBJ2-4; TRBD2 might be the D (5 bases). V lost 5 bases, J lost 2 bases, and 19 bases lay in between. The CDR3 extends over 17 amino acids. Per germline, CDR1 MDHEN and CDR2 SYDVKM. CDR3 bases: TGTGCCAGCAGTGCTCCGCCCGGGAAAGGGACCAAAAACATTCAGTACTTC. It encodes CASSAPPGKGTKNIQYF.

This clone was recorded only once. V and J are TRBV9 and TRBJ2-3; TRBD2 might be the D (6 bases). Germline CDR1 is SGDLS and CDR2 is YYNGEE. The CDR3 length is 14 residues. V shed 4 bases and J shed 6 bases, with 15 bases lying between them. The DNA of the CDR3 is TGTGCCAGCAGCTTCCTTGCGGGATGGGATACGCAGTATTTT. Amino acid sequence: CASSFLAGWDTQYF. The full variable domain, rest sourced from reference TRBV9 and TRBJ2-3, is DSGVTQTPKHLITATGQRVTLRCSPRSGDLSVYWYQQSLDQGLQFLIQYYNGEERAKGNILERFSAQQFPDLHSELNLSSLELGDSALYFCASSFLAGWDTQYFGPGTRLTVL.

The sample holds one count of this clone. The V call is TRBV15, the J call TRBJ1-5; D unresolved. CDR3 size: 14 residues. The germline CDR1 and CDR2 sequences are LNHNV and YYDKDF (reference sequence). Trimming stripped 0 bases from V and 6 bases from J, with 9 bases between. CDR3 amino acids: CATSRDMDSQPQHF. The CDR3 nucleotides read TGTGCCACCAGCAGAGATATGGATAGTCAGCCCCAGCATTTT.

CDR3 amino acids: CASSSQRGRYEQYV. The CDR3 DNA reads as TGTGCCAGCAGCTCCCAAAGGGGACGGTACGAGCAGTACGTC. J is TRBJ2-7 and V is TRBV5-4; D assignment may be TRBD1 or TRBD2 (5 bases each). V was pared by 3 bases and J by 4 bases, with 14 bases between. This CDR3 region has 14 residues. Germline CDR1 SGHNT, CDR2 YYREEE (reference sequence).

The chain has TRBV15 and TRBJ1-6; tentatively, D is TRBD1 (5 bases). The CDR3 runs 18 residues. Trimming removed 0 bases from V and 4 bases from J, with 16 bases in between. CDR1 and CDR2 (germline): LNHNV, YYDKDF (reference sequence). The CDR3 protein is CATSRDTGQGVYNSPLHF. The CDR3, as DNA: TGTGCCACCAGCAGAGATACCGGCCAGGGAGTTTATAATTCACCCCTCCACTTT. Full variable domain (rest looked up from reference TRBV15 and TRBJ1-6): DAMVIQNPRYQVTQFGKPVTLSCSQTLNHNVMYWYQQKSSQAPKLLFHYYDKDFNNEADTPDNFQSRRPNTSFCFLDIRSPGLGDTAMYLCATSRDTGQGVYNSPLHFGNGTRLTVT.

This sequence joins TRBV5-1 and TRBJ1-2; 7 positions match TRBD1. The V gene's germline CDR1 is SGHRS and CDR2 YFSETQ. V was clipped by 2 bases and J by 3 bases; unmatched bases: 7. This CDR3 region has 15 residues. CDR3 coding DNA: TGCGCCAGCAGCTTTCGACAGGGTGGGGACTATGGCTACACCTTC. This encodes CASSFRQGGDYGYTF.

The chain couples TRBV2 to TRBJ1-2, with D unclear. The CDR3 has 17 residues. The V and J ends lost 0 bases and 4 bases respectively, with 18 bases between them. Germline loops: CDR1 SNHLY, CDR2 FYNNEI. CDR3 sequence reads: CASSEAFGRPVGYGYTF. CDR3 sequence (DNA): TGTGCCAGCAGTGAAGCTTTCGGAAGGCCCGTGGGCTATGGCTACACCTTC.

This chain connects TRBV19 to TRBJ2-2, with TRBD2 matching 7 bases. The germline V gene has CDR1 LNHDA and CDR2 SQIVND (reference sequence). This CDR3 has 17 residues. V lost 6 bases and J lost 1; bases outside the gene matches: 11. CDR3 nucleotides: TGTGCCAGTAGAACTATCGGACTAGGCCGGAACACCGGGGAGCTGTTTTTT. Residues: CASRTIGLGRNTGELFF.

The CDR3 coding sequence is TGTGCCACCACACAAGCTGCTAGGAACACAGATACGCAGTATTTT. It encodes CATTQAARNTDTQYF. This chain joins TRBV7-8 and TRBJ2-3, with D unclear. Germline values: CDR1 SGHVS, CDR2 FQNEAQ. CDR3 length equals 15 residues. The ends were cut back, 10 bases at V and 2 bases at J, with 19 bases in the middle. Full variable domain (remainder filled in from reference TRBV7-8 and TRBJ2-3): GAGVSQSPRYKVAKRGQDVALRCDPISGHVSLFWYQQALGQGPEFLTYFQNEAQLDKSGLPSDRFFAERPEGSVSTLKIQRTQQEDSAVYLCATTQAARNTDTQYFGPGTRLTVL.

This sequence joins TRBV28 and TRBJ1-1, with 7 bases matching TRBD1. Germline lookup yields CDR1 MDHEN and CDR2 SYDVKM. The CDR3 totals 15 residues. J lost 1 base, V lost 5 bases, and 7 bases had no gene match. The DNA for the CDR3 is TGTGCCAGCAGTCGGACAGGAGGGTGGAACACTGAAGCTTTCTTT. Encoded protein: CASSRTGGWNTEAFF.

V usage is TRBV5-4 and J usage is TRBJ2-1; D not resolved. The V end was cut by 4 bases, the J end by 6 bases, with 17 bases between. The CDR3 has 15 residues. Looked up from germline, CDR1 is SGHNT and CDR2 is YYREEE (reference sequence). In DNA, the CDR3 is TGTGCCAGCAGCAGGACGCTGGTTGTCGGCAATGAGCAGTTCTTC. Translating it yields CASSRTLVVGNEQFF.

This chain uses TRBV4-3 with TRBJ2-1; no reliable D call. The CDR3 extends over 14 amino acids. V lost 0 bases to trimming and J lost 4 bases, with 7 bases between them. Germline V gene lookup returns CDR1 LGHNA and CDR2 YSLEER. The CDR3 bases are TGCGCCAGCAGCCAAGATCACGGGTACAATGAGCAGTTCTTC. It codes for CASSQDHGYNEQFF.

The chain employs TRBV21-1 and TRBJ1-1. TRBV21-1 is recorded as a pseudogene. This CDR3 contains 16 residues. CDR3 bases: TGTGCCAGCAGTCGGGCTCTCTACACAATTCGCACTGAAGCTTTCTTT. Translated: CASSRALYTIRTEAFF.